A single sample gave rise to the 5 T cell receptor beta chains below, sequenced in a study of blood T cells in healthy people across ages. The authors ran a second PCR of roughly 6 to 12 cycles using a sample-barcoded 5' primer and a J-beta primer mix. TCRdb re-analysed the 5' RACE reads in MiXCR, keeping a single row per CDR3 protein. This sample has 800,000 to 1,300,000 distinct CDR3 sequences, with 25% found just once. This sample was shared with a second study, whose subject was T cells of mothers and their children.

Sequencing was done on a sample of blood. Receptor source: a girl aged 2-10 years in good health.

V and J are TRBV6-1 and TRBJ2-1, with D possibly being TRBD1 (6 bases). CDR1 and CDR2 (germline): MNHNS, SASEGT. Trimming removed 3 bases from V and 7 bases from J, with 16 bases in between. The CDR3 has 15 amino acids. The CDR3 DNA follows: TGTGCCAGCAGTGACTATACAGGGATTGGGAATGAGCAGTTCTTC. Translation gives CASSDYTGIGNEQFF.

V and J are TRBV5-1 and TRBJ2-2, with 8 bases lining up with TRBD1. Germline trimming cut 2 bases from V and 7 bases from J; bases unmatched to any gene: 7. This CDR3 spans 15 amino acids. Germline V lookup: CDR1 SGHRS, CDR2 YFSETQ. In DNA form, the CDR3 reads TGCGCCAGCAGCTTTCCGGACAGGGAAATCGGGGAGCTGTTTTTT. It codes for CASSFPDREIGELFF. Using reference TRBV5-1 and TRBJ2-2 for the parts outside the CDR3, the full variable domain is KAGVTQTPRYLIKTRGQQVTLSCSPISGHRSVSWYQQTPGQGLQFLFEYFSETQRNKGNFPGRFSGRQFSNSRSEMNVSTLELGDSALYLCASSFPDREIGELFFGEGSRLTVL.

The CDR3 sequence is CSALVGADTQYF. The CDR3 coding sequence is TGCAGTGCGTTGGTGGGTGCAGATACGCAGTATTTT. This sequence joins TRBV20-1 and TRBJ2-3; no firm D call. The CDR3 extends over 12 amino acids. The V gene lost 6 bases and the J gene lost 4 bases, with 11 bases spanning the gap. Germline CDR1 reads DFQATT; CDR2 reads SNEGSKA (reference sequence).

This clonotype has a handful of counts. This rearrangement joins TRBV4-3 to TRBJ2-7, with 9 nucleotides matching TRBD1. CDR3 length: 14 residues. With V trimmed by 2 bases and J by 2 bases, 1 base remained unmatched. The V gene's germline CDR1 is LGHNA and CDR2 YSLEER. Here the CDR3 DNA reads TGCGCCAGCAGCCAACGACAGGGGGCCTACGAGCAGTACTTC. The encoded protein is CASSQRQGAYEQYF.

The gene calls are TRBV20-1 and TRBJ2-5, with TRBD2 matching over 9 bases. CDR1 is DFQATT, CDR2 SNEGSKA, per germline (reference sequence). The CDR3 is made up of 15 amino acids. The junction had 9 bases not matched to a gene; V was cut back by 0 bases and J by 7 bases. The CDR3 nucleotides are TGCAGTGCTAGAGATCGGACTAGCGATAAGGGGACCCAGTACTTC. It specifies CSARDRTSDKGTQYF.